The clone carrying this TCR beta chain was recorded at least ten times. Its specificity is unknown. The CDR3 end falls 3 residues outside the read, so it is completed with the germline J gene. Both groups were predominantly of Caucasian heritage. CDR3 length: 11 residues. The germline V gene has CDR1 SGHDT and CDR2 YYEEEE. These data are taken from a study of T cell clonality in common variable immunodeficiency. General observations from the study: In common variable immunodeficiency, TCR beta chains reportedly carried fewer deletions and N-nucleotide insertions. Links between repertoire features and CVID complications were heterogeneity-limited. Compared with healthy controls, CVID subjects showed increased TCRbeta clonality, mostly in about a third.

Libraries were prepared by immunoSEQ multiplex PCR; TCRdb keeps only in-frame clonotypes and omits some of them. Recorded here are around 47,000 clones, none singletons. This sequence originates from a person aged 18 to 70 in good health. Material: peripheral blood mononuclear cells. The V call is TRBV5-6, the J call TRBJ1-1; no clear D gene. The CDR3 DNA, read in part, is TGTGCCAGCAGCGCCACCGGGGAA. Its protein product is CASSATGE. The whole CDR3 reads CASSATGEAFF.